The 30 T cell receptor beta chains presented below share a single source sample, sequenced in a study of blood T cell repertoires in COVID-19. The protocol was immunoSEQ multiplex PCR, while the TCRdb copy is restricted to in-frame clones and leaves out a portion. The data show about 50,000 clones, 75% to 90% seen once. The specimen was peripheral blood. These receptor sequences come from a man aged 55-75 years with acute or convalescent COVID-19.

CDR3 nucleotides: TGTGCCAGCAGCTTGGGAGGGTTTGTTGGGAGCAATCAGCCCCAGCATTTT. This sequence encodes CASSLGGFVGSNQPQHF. V gene TRBV5-4 combines with J gene TRBJ1-5; D not certain. V was clipped by 0 bases and J by 1 base, with 14 bases between them. The germline V gene has CDR1 SGHNT and CDR2 YYREEE (reference sequence). The CDR3 sequence is 17 residues long.

V is TRBV10-1 and J is TRBJ2-3, with 11 bases lining up with TRBD2. Trimming at V came to 5 bases and at J to 5 bases, leaving 12 bases not matched to a gene. The CDR3 is 17 amino acids. CDR1 WNHNN and CDR2 SYGVQD come from the germline V gene (reference sequence). This chain's CDR3 is CASSFPHDSGREDTQYF. In nucleotides, the CDR3 is TGCGCCAGCAGTTTCCCTCACGATAGCGGGAGGGAAGATACGCAGTATTTT.

The chain has TRBV27 and TRBJ1-5, with 7 bases lining up with TRBD1. Germline V gene sequence: CDR1 MNHEY, CDR2 SMNVEV (reference sequence). J was trimmed by 3 bases and V by 7 bases; bases with no gene match: 9. The CDR3 contains 15 residues. CDR3 sequence: CASMKLGGNNQPQHF. The CDR3 DNA sequence: TGTGCCAGCATGAAGTTAGGGGGCAACAATCAGCCCCAGCATTTT.

This chain connects TRBV25-1 to TRBJ2-2, with D possibly being TRBD1 (5 bases). V gave up 3 bases and J gave up 0 bases, with 11 bases separating them. Per the germline V gene, CDR1 is MGHDK and CDR2 is SYGVNS. This CDR3 spans 16 amino acids. CDR3 sequence reads: CASSDTQAPNTGELFF. As DNA, the CDR3 is TGTGCCAGCAGTGATACACAGGCCCCGAACACCGGGGAGCTGTTTTTT.

This chain uses TRBV7-9 with TRBJ1-2; D is possibly TRBD1 (5 bases). This CDR3 has 14 residues. Looked up from germline, CDR1 is SEHNR and CDR2 is FQNEAQ (reference sequence). The V and J ends lost 4 bases and 6 bases respectively, with 15 bases between them. CDR3 in DNA: TGTGCCAGCAGCTGGGGGGTTGTCAGGCATGGCTACACCTTC. This translates into CASSWGVVRHGYTF. The full variable domain, with the rest looked up from reference TRBV7-9 and TRBJ1-2, is DTGVSQNPRHKITKRGQNVTFRCDPISEHNRLYWYRQTLGQGPEFLTYFQNEAQLEKSRLLSDRFSAERPKGSFSTLEIQRTEQGDSAMYLCASSWGVVRHGYTFGSGTRLTVV.

The rearrangement links TRBV29-1 to TRBJ2-1; tentatively, D is TRBD1 (5 bases). CDR3 length: 13 amino acids. Germline values: CDR1 SQVTM, CDR2 ANQGSEA. Trimming removed 5 bases from V and 6 bases from J, with 14 bases in between. CDR3 amino acids: CSVRAGLGNEQFF. The CDR3 nucleotides read TGCAGCGTTAGAGCAGGGTTGGGCAATGAGCAGTTCTTC.

V gene TRBV13 combines with J gene TRBJ1-2; a possible D gene is TRBD1 (6 bases). CDR1 is PRHDT and CDR2 is FYEKMQ in the germline V gene (reference sequence). Between the trimmed V and J ends, which lost 5 bases and 5 bases, there was a span of 18 bases. The CDR3 sequence is 15 residues long. The CDR3 protein is CASSPRGGDLYGYTF. CDR3 nucleotide sequence: TGTGCCAGCAGCCCCCGGGGGGGCGATTTATATGGCTACACCTTC. The complete variable domain, with remaining parts taken from reference TRBV13 and TRBJ1-2, reads AAGVIQSPRHLIKEKRETATLKCYPIPRHDTVYWYQQGPGQDPQFLISFYEKMQSDKGSIPDRFSAQQFSDYHSELNMSSLELGDSALYFCASSPRGGDLYGYTFGSGTRLTVV.

V is TRBV9 and J is TRBJ2-1; 9 bases are a match to TRBD1. V lost 1 base, J lost 6 bases, and 8 bases stayed unmatched. Germline CDR1 reads SGDLS; CDR2 reads YYNGEE. The CDR3 spans 16 residues. This chain's CDR3 is CASSVLGQGGSNEQFF. CDR3 coding DNA: TGTGCCAGCAGCGTATTGGGACAGGGAGGGTCCAATGAGCAGTTCTTC.

There are a few counts of this clone. V gene TRBV10-3 combines with J gene TRBJ1-2; D is undetermined. Germline CDR1 and CDR2: ENHRY and SYGVKD. The germline V and J ends were trimmed by 7 bases and 8 bases, with 23 bases remaining between them. The CDR3 length is 15 residues. The CDR3 spells CAINKEERRWEGYTF. The CDR3 DNA follows: TGTGCCATCAATAAGGAGGAGAGGCGGTGGGAAGGCTACACCTTC.

This chain uses TRBV6-5 with TRBJ1-1; tentatively, D is TRBD1 (5 bases). The CDR3 length is 13 residues. From germline, CDR1 is MNHEY and CDR2 SVGAGI. Trimming shortened V by 5 bases and J by 3 bases, and 10 bases separated the two germline ends. The chain's CDR3 is CASSQTADTEAFF. CDR3 nucleotide sequence: TGTGCCAGCAGTCAGACAGCTGACACTGAAGCTTTCTTT.

V usage is TRBV20-1 and J usage is TRBJ2-7, with no clear D. The CDR3 sequence is 11 residues long. Germline V gene data show CDR1 as DFQATT and CDR2 as SNEGSKA (reference sequence). V lost 5 bases and J 2 bases, leaving 7 bases between the germline ends. Here the CDR3 reads CSAVQTYEQYF. CDR3 nucleotides: TGCAGTGCTGTACAAACCTACGAGCAGTACTTC.

As DNA, the CDR3 is TGTGCCAGCAGCTTAGATCTTAGTACAAAACAGGCGGTGAAGGACACTGAAGCTTTCTTT. It encodes CASSLDLSTKQAVKDTEAFF. The chain uses TRBV11-3 and TRBJ1-1; a weak D match, TRBD1 (5 bases). In germline, CDR1 is SGHNT, CDR2 YENEEA. The CDR3 runs 20 residues. Trimming cost V 0 bases and J 3 bases, with 26 bases left between them. Drawing the rest from reference TRBV11-3 and TRBJ1-1, the complete variable domain is EAGVVQSPRYKIIEKKQPVAFWCNPISGHNTLYWYLQNLGQGPELLIRYENEEAVDDSQLPKDRFSAERLKGVDSTLKIQPAELGDSAVYLCASSLDLSTKQAVKDTEAFFGQGTRLTVV.

This chain connects TRBV7-9 to TRBJ1-4; possibly TRBD1 for D (5 bases). Germline CDR1 reads SEHNR; CDR2 reads FQNEAQ (reference sequence). V was pared by 1 base and J by 0 bases, with 9 bases between. CDR3 size: 16 residues. CDR3 in DNA: TGTGCCAGCAGCTTAGTTTCAGGGACAACTAATGAAAAACTGTTTTTT. It translates to CASSLVSGTTNEKLFF.

The chain recombines TRBV4-1 with TRBJ2-3; 9 positions agree with TRBD2. V shed 0 bases and J 5 bases; nucleotides not matched to a gene: 0. The CDR3 covers 14 residues. The V gene's germline CDR1 is MGHRA and CDR2 YSYEKL. CDR3 residues: CASSQELAGDTQYF. The DNA for the CDR3 is TGCGCCAGCAGCCAAGAACTAGCGGGAGATACGCAGTATTTT.

Note on this clone: The junction shows a germline mismatch at one end, possibly a read error. CDR3 bases: TGTGCCAGCAGTTTGTGGGGGGAAGACAGGGGCGAAATCTTC. This sequence encodes CASSLWGEDRGEIF. This chain links TRBV27 with TRBJ2-1; 8 bases fit TRBD1. Germline CDR1 is MNHEY and CDR2 is SMNVEV (reference sequence). The CDR3 has 14 residues.

The chain employs TRBV2 and TRBJ2-1, with D possibly TRBD2 on 6 matching bases. The CDR3 sequence is 13 residues long. Between the trimmed V and J ends, which lost 4 bases and 6 bases, there was a span of 10 bases. Germline CDR1 is SNHLY and CDR2 is FYNNEI. CDR3 sequence reads: CASSVERANEQFF. The CDR3 DNA reads as TGTGCCAGCAGTGTGGAGCGGGCCAATGAGCAGTTCTTC.

The chain recombines TRBV6-5 with TRBJ1-1; D is undetermined. The CDR3 sequence is 15 residues long. The germline V and J ends were trimmed by 0 bases and 1 base, with 9 bases remaining between them. CDR1 is MNHEY and CDR2 is SVGAGI in the germline V gene. In nucleotides, the CDR3 is TGTGCCAGCAGTTACTCCAGGAGGGCGAACACTGAAGCTTTCTTT. This encodes CASSYSRRANTEAFF.

The rearrangement links TRBV19 to TRBJ2-3; 7 bases match TRBD1. J gave up 2 bases and V 6 bases, and 11 bases lay outside the gene matches. Looked up from germline, CDR1 is LNHDA and CDR2 is SQIVND (reference sequence). The CDR3 runs 16 residues. CDR3 loop: CASSATYRGNTDTQYF. The CDR3 DNA sequence: TGTGCCAGTAGCGCAACTTACAGGGGTAACACAGATACGCAGTATTTT.

The CDR3 here is CASSYRGLSNTEAFF. Here the CDR3 DNA reads TGTGCCAGCAGTTACAGGGGCCTCTCGAACACTGAAGCTTTCTTT. This chain connects TRBV6-5 to TRBJ1-1; the D gene is possibly TRBD1 (5 bases). Trimming took off 2 bases at V and 1 base at J, with 11 bases between the two ends. The germline V gene has CDR1 MNHEY and CDR2 SVGAGI. The CDR3 spans 15 residues.

Written as DNA, the CDR3 is TGTGCCAGCAGATCCAGGGGGCGCCGTTTCTACGAGCAGTACTTC. The encoded protein is CASRSRGRRFYEQYF. The rearrangement links TRBV7-2 to TRBJ2-7; 8 bases are shared with TRBD1. V gave up 6 bases and J gave up 3 bases; unmatched junction bases: 10. Germline-derived CDR1 and CDR2 are SGHTA and FQGNSA. The CDR3 contains 15 residues.

This chain uses TRBV7-9 with TRBJ2-7, with 15 bases aligning to TRBD2. CDR1 SEHNR and CDR2 FQNEAQ come from the germline V gene (reference sequence). The CDR3 runs 18 residues. V lost 5 bases, J lost 1 base, and 9 bases stayed unmatched. The CDR3 here is CASSPTTGLAGGSYEQYF. CDR3 coding DNA: TGTGCCAGCAGCCCCACAACGGGACTAGCGGGAGGTTCCTACGAGCAGTACTTC. Drawing the rest from reference TRBV7-9 and TRBJ2-7, the complete variable domain is DTGVSQNPRHKITKRGQNVTFRCDPISEHNRLYWYRQTLGQGPEFLTYFQNEAQLEKSRLLSDRFSAERPKGSFSTLEIQRTEQGDSAMYLCASSPTTGLAGGSYEQYFGPGTRLTVT.

This clone was counted only a few times. This rearrangement joins TRBV5-1 to TRBJ2-1, with no clear D. The length of the CDR3 is 15 residues. Germline CDR1 is SGHRS and CDR2 is YFSETQ. This CDR3 is CATAPLRSSYNEQFF. CDR3 coding DNA: TGCGCTACGGCCCCCCTGCGGAGCTCCTACAATGAGCAGTTCTTC. The full variable domain, completed using reference TRBV5-1 and TRBJ2-1, is KAGVTQTPRYLIKTRGQQVTLSCSPISGHRSVSWYQQTPGQGLQFLFEYFSETQRNKGNFPGRFSGRQFSNSRSEMNVSTLELGDSALYLCATAPLRSSYNEQFFGPGTRLTVL.

The rearrangement joins TRBV5-1 to TRBJ2-2; possibly TRBD2 for D (6 bases). This CDR3 spans 16 amino acids. Germline lookup yields CDR1 SGHRS and CDR2 YFSETQ. V gave up 2 bases and J gave up 13 bases, with 24 bases separating them. The CDR3 DNA is TGCGCCAGCAGCTTCCGGGACTTCCCGACCTCTCGGCTGCTGTTTTTT. Protein sequence: CASSFRDFPTSRLLFF.

This chain joins TRBV18 and TRBJ2-7; D is possibly TRBD2 (5 bases). The CDR3 extends over 16 amino acids. Germline V gene lookup returns CDR1 KGHSH and CDR2 LQKENI. The V and J ends lost 2 bases and 4 bases respectively, with 18 bases between them. CDR3 region: CASSPRLPRSGYEQYF. The CDR3 bases are TGTGCCAGCTCACCAAGACTGCCCCGGTCGGGATACGAGCAGTACTTC.

The chain couples TRBV6-1 to TRBJ1-4; tentatively, D is TRBD1 (6 bases). The V end lost 0 bases, the J end lost 0 bases, and 11 bases lay between the germline ends. The germline CDR1 and CDR2 sequences are MNHNS and SASEGT. This CDR3 region has 17 residues. The CDR3 protein is CASSEATGSATNEKLFF. The DNA for the CDR3 is TGTGCCAGCAGTGAAGCGACAGGCTCGGCAACTAATGAAAAACTGTTTTTT.

The rearrangement joins TRBV9 to TRBJ2-1; 7 bases match TRBD1. The ends lost 0 bases at V and 9 bases at J; junction bases unmatched: 3. The CDR3 has 13 residues. Per germline, CDR1 SGDLS and CDR2 YYNGEE. The CDR3 loop is CASSVEGAGEQFF. For the CDR3, the DNA is TGTGCCAGCAGCGTAGAGGGGGCGGGTGAGCAGTTCTTC.

The chain combines TRBV27 with TRBJ2-1; 9 bases are shared with TRBD2. Germline CDR1 MNHEY, CDR2 SMNVEV (reference sequence). The CDR3 is 15 residues long. Germline trimming cut 6 bases from V and 0 bases from J; bases unmatched to any gene: 3. The CDR3 bases are TGTGCCAGCAGACGACTAGCGGTCTCCTACAATGAGCAGTTCTTC. This translates into CASRRLAVSYNEQFF.

The chain carries TRBV11-2 and TRBJ2-1; perhaps TRBD1 as D (6 bases). Per the germline V gene, CDR1 is SGHAT and CDR2 is FQNNGV. Trimming stripped 5 bases from V and 10 bases from J, with 15 bases between. The CDR3 length is 13 residues. The CDR3 loop reads CASSPGTKGEQFF. In nucleotides, the CDR3 is TGTGCCAGCAGCCCTGGGACAAAAGGGGAGCAGTTCTTC.

The rearrangement links TRBV19 to TRBJ2-1, with D uncertain. The CDR3 has 16 residues. Deletions cut 1 base from V and 4 bases from J, with 14 bases between. CDR1 and CDR2 (germline): LNHDA, SQIVND (reference sequence). This CDR3 reads CASSIARGTGYNEQFF. In DNA form, the CDR3 reads TGTGCCAGTAGTATAGCCCGAGGTACTGGGTACAATGAGCAGTTCTTC.

The rearrangement uses TRBV28 and TRBJ1-3; the D is unclear. Trimming took off 2 bases at V and 0 bases at J, with 8 bases between the two ends. This CDR3 is 15 amino acids long. Germline loops: CDR1 MDHEN, CDR2 SYDVKM. CDR3 DNA sequence: TGTGCCAGCAGTTTACCGGGGAGCTCTGGAAACACCATATATTTT. It yields the protein CASSLPGSSGNTIYF. The full variable domain, completed using reference TRBV28 and TRBJ1-3, is DVKVTQSSRYLVKRTGEKVFLECVQDMDHENMFWYRQDPGLGLRLIYFSYDVKMKEKGDIPEGYSVSREKKERFSLILESASTNQTSMYLCASSLPGSSGNTIYFGEGSWLTVV.